This TCR beta chain was found in a study of shared clonotypes between healthy human individuals. On the study more broadly: Each donor's CD4 naive and CD4 memory cells filled three plates apiece, CD8 naive two, and CD8 memory one.

The ends lost 4 bases at V and 7 bases at J; junction bases unmatched: 7. CDR1 is MDHEN, CDR2 SYDVKM, per germline. The CDR3 length is 15 residues. Some clones are missing from TCRdb's copy, which holds only in-frame ones; the method was immunoSEQ multiplex PCR. The table lists around 2.5 million clones, 80% to 95% of them singletons, with 0.35% to 0.45% in the top ten. V and J are TRBV28 and TRBJ1-4, with 9 nucleotides matching TRBD1. This receptor was obtained from a man between 18 and 29 years old in good health. Some clones in this sample may be carry-over from other donors' samples. Sequenced material: naive CD4+ T cells from PBMCs. Noted subset: CD45RA+ positively selected. CDR3 sequence: CASSSQTGGIEKLFF. The CDR3, as DNA: TGTGCCAGCAGTTCCCAAACAGGGGGCATTGAAAAACTGTTTTTT.